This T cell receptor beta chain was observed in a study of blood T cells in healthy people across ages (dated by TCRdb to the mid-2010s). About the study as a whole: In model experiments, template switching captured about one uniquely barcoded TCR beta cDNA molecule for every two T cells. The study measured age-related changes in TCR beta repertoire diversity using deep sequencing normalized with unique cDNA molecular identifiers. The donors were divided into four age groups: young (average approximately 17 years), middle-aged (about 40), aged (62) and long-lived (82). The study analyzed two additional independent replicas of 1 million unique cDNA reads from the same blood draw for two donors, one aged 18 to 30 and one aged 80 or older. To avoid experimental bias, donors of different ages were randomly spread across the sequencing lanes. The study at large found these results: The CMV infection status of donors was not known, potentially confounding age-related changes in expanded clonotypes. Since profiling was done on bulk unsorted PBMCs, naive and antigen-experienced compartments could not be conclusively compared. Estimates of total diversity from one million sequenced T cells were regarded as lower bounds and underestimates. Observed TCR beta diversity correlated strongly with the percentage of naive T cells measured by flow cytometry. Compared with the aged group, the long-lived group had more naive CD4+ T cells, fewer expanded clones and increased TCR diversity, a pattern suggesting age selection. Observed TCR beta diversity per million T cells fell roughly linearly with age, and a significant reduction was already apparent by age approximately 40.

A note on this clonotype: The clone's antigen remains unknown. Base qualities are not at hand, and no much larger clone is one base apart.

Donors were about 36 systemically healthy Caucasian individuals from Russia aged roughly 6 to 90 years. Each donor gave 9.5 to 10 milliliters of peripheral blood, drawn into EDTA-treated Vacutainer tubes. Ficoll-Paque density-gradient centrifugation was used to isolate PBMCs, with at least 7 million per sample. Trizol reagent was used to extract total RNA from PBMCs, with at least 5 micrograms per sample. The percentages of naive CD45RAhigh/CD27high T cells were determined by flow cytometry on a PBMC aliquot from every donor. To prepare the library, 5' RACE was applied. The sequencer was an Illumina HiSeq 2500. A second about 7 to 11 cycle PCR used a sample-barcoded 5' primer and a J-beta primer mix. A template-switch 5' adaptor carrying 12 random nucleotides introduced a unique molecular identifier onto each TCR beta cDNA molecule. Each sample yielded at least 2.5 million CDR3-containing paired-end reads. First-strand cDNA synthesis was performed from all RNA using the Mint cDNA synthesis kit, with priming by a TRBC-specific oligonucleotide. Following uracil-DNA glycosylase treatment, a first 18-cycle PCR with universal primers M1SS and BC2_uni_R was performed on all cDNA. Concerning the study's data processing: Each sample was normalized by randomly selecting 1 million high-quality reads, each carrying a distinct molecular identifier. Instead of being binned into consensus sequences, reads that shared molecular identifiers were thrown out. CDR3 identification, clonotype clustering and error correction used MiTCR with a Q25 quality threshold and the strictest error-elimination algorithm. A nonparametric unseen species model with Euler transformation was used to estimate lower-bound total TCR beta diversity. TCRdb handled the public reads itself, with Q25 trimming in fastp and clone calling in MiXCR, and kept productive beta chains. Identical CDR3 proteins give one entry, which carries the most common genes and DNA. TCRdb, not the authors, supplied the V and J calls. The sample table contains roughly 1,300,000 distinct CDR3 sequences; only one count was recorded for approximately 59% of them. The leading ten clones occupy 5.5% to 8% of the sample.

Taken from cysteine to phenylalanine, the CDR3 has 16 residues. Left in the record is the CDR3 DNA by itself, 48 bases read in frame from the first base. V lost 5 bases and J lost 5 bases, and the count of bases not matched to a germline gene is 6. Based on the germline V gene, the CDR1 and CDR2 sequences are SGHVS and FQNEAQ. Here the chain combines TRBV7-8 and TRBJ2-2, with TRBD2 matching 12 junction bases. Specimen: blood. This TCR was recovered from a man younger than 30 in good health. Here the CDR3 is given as CASSRSSGGATGELFF. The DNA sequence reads TGTGCCAGCAGCCGATCTAGCGGGGGGGCAACCGGGGAGCTGTTTTTT.